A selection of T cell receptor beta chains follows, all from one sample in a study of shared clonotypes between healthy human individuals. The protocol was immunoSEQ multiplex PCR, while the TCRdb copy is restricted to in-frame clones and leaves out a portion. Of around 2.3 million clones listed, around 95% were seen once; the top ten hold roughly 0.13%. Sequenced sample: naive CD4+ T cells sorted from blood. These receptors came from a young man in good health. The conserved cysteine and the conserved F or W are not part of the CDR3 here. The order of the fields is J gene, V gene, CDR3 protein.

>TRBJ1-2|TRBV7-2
ASGLGGQATYGYT
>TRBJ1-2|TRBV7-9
ASSIVNYGYT
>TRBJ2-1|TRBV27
ASSPRDYTYNEQF
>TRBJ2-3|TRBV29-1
SVPRPPREDTQY
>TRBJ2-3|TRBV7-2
ASSLAGSIGTDTQY
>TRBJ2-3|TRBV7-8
ASSPRDSDTDTQY
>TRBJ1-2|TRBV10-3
AISESGANYGYT
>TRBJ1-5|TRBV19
ASKHRDRLNGNQPQH
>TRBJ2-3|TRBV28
ATLDRGSADTQY
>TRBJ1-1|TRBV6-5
ASYREGTEAF
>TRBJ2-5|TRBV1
TSSQDLRDREGQETQY
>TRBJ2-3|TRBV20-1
SLAGIDTQY
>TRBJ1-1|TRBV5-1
ASSLYSGTGTEAF
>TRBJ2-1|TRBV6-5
ASRPWGGRNEQF
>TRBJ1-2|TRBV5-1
ASSLVGEGYGYT
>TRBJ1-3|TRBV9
ASSVDNSGNTIY
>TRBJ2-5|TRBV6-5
ASSYTGGTQY
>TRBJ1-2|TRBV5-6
ASSLRRQFNGYT
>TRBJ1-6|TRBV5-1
ASSLEGVSNSPLH
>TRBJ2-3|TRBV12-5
ASGLRGSGPSTDTQY
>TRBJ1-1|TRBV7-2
ASSTRQGYGAEAF
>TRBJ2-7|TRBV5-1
ASSLVAGSYEQY
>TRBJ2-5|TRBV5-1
ASSFLTGDETQY
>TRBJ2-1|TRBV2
ASRAGGKYNEQF
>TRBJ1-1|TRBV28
ASSMNTEAF
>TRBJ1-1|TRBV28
ASSLMTANTEAF
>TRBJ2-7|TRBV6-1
ATTSTGNYEQY
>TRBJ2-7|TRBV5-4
ASSPPGTGIYEQY
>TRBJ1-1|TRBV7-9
ASSRQENTEAF
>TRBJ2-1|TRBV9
ASSVSSGSGEQF
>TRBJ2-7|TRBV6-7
ASSPTAYEQY
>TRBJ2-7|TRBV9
ASSPSIRGASATYEQY
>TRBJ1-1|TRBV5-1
ASRAIPTVTEAF
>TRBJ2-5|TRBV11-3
ASSPGGAEETQY
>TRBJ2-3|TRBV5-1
ASSLAQGTDTQY
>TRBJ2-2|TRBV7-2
ASSHSQTGELF
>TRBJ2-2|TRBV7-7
ASSSSGGKNTGELF
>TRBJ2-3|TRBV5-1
ASSLANGLATDTQY
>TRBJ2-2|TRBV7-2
ASRGTGRNTGELF
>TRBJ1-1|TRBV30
AWSLGGAVTEAF
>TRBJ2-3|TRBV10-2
ASSESTFYTQY
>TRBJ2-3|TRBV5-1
ASSRSEVGTDTQY
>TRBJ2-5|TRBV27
ASSLIAGRGFRETQY
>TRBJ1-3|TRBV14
ASSPLGTGALSGNTIY
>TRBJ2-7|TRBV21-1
ASSKAAGEQY
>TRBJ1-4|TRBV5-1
ASSPTGGFGEKLF
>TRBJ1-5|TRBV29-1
SVGGGRHQPQH
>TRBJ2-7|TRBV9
ASSVETRGYEQY
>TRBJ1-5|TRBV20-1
SAGDVPQH
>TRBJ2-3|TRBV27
ASSVTSGRGTDTQY
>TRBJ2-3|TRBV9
ASSPVVADTQY
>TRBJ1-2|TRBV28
ASSLGQPNYGYT
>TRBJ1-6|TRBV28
ASSPPQGRSPLH
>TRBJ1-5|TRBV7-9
ASSLAQDQPQH
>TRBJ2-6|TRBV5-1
ASSPVLWAGANVLT
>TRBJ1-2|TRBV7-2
ASSSQGEGAGGYT
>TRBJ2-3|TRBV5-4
ASSYRDRGSDTQY
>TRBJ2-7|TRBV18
ASSPTTGTVGGEQY